This T cell receptor (beta chain) was profiled in a study of cytomegalovirus exposure and HLA in healthy donors (TCRdb year 2017). Concerning the study at large: An earlier analysis of some 500 of the donors reported approximately 290 Gb of sequence data and 100 million to 130 million unique TCR beta sequences from about 200 million T cells. An early release that covered 500 to 800 HLA-typed donors contained approximately 300 gigabases of sequencing data and 75 million to 100 million unique TCR sequences. The genetic ancestry cluster associated with self-reported Caucasian donors included roughly four fifths of the 350 to 500 genotyped donors. The study was designed to test whether signatures of past pathogen exposure could be identified by cataloging public T cell receptors. The T cell repertoires of under 750 subjects were profiled by immunosequencing and related to cytomegalovirus serostatus. A separate validation cohort of approximately 120 different subjects was used in addition to the 666-subject first cohort. The study combined high-throughput TCR immunosequencing, statistical association of individual TCRs with disease status, and machine learning to predict cytomegalovirus infection status. A later analysis re-examined previously published TCR beta repertoires from several hundred donors and added high-resolution HLA genotyping to investigate patterns of TCR occurrence. Rather than drawing on any new phenotypic data, the later analysis identified candidate immune exposures from TCR beta sequences and the way those sequences occurred across donors. An earlier analysis of 450 to 750 of the donors used high-throughput TCR beta sequencing to judge whether each TCR beta V gene segment behaved as functional or pseudogenic. Donor age, sex, ethnicity and CMV serostatus were compiled together with the repertoire data. A later genetic analysis took genome-wide SNP genotypes for about 65% of the 666 donors and used that subset as a discovery cohort. Every repertoire in the discovery cohort had been generated on one and the same sequencing platform. HLA typing included class I and class II loci at four-digit resolution. The number of donors typed differed by locus, with 629-630 for A, B, C, DRB1 and DQB1, over 500 for DQA1, 600 to 610 for DPA1, and some 470 for DPB1. Four to six DR-DQ haplotypes were handled as single units for association and clustering, since linkage in the cohort was strong. Among 398 genotyped donors of the cohort, an average of roughly 230,000 unique TCR beta nucleotide sequences was sequenced per donor, of which about 18% were non-productive. Paper-wide results and their limitations: Because some donors lacked HLA typing at each locus, the association tests relied only on the typed subset. A further reported finding was that TCR beta sequences accurately predicted the HLA-A and HLA-B alleles for most subjects in the first cohort. Some IMGT-functional V segments, including TRBV6-2 and TRBV6-3, could not be told apart with the 87-base-pair reads, so those segments were excluded. V-gene and J-gene trimming of TCR beta chains was associated with a missense DCLRE1C variant in a later genetic analysis, and the association was replicated in an independent cohort. In a later analysis, HLA-associated TCR beta chains were found to be more clonally expanded and to have lower generation probabilities than equally common non-associated chains. Several of the top co-occurrence clusters appeared to be linked to parvovirus B19, influenza, CMV and Epstein-Barr virus, according to a later analysis. A total of about 180 TCR beta chains were listed by the study as associated with cytomegalovirus. A later analysis found that most CMV-associated TCR beta chains appeared HLA-restricted, with HLA associations seemingly driven largely by CMV exposure. Only TCR beta chains were sequenced in this cohort, and the absence of alpha or paired-chain data limited detectable features. In a later analysis, the rate of TCR association differed among HLA loci, with DRB1 alleles having the most associated TCRs and HLA-C alleles having the fewest. Presence/absence analyses assumed roughly uniform sequencing depth across donors, an assumption that may not hold. Linkage disequilibrium might explain the correlated functional status among segregating V segments, but an unknown experimental factor could not be excluded. When HLA alleles, especially DR and DQ, strongly co-occurred, TCR associations were difficult to assign to individual alleles. Most TCR sequences were observed very rarely across donors, whereas some public TCRs were present in many individuals. The sequencing pipeline was judged likely to have produced a cluster of highly shared sequence variants as a technical artifact. According to a later genetic analysis, donors in an Asian-associated ancestry cluster had fewer N-insertions in productive TCRs than the approximately 650-donor mean. The classifier was reported to diagnose cytomegalovirus status with high specificity and sensitivity in both the original cohort and the validation cohort. In a later analysis, 15,000 to 20,000 TCR beta sequences were associated with specific HLA alleles at a false discovery rate of 0.05. Broadly in line with IMGT annotations, most TCR beta V segments showed up in productive rearrangements about 87% or about 30% of the time in an earlier analysis of around 550 of the donors. The only immune exposure information available for the cohort was CMV serostatus. The authors suggested that the approach could potentially be generalized to other disease states and immunological phenotypes. Because counts were too low, seventeen rarely observed V segments, including chromosome 9 orphons, were excluded from the earlier analysis of some 540 of the donors. A few of the identified cytomegalovirus-associated TCR beta chains were confirmed in vitro to be specific for cytomegalovirus antigens.

Library generation was performed with the immunoSEQ multiplex PCR assay. A mixture of 60 forward primers for TCR Vbeta segments and 13 reverse primers for TCR Jbeta segments was used in the multiplex PCR. The CDR3 region of rearranged TCR beta genes was amplified from genomic DNA with a multiplex PCR assay. On the Illumina HiSeq System, the amplified TCR beta libraries were sequenced as 87-base-pair reads. The published analysis was carried out like this. Across the roughly 670 repertoires, a later analysis counted 60 million to 90 million unique TCR beta chains, around 11 million of which were shared by at least two donors. To remove PCR and sequencing errors, raw reads were error-corrected and collapsed into unique sequences using a nearest-neighbor algorithm that merged closely related sequences. Alignment of CDR3 sequences to IMGT reference sequences was used to assign V, D and J gene segments. For a sequence to be retained, a match of at least six nucleotides was required to both a V gene segment and a J gene segment. A rearrangement was called productive if the CDR3 had no stop codons and remained in frame with V and J, and every other rearrangement was called non-productive. CDR3 was defined by IMGT convention, running from the second conserved V-encoded cysteine to the conserved J-encoded phenylalanine. Sequences without an unambiguous match to a single V gene segment were excluded from the earlier analysis of about 600 of the donors. An earlier analysis of a few hundred of the donors called V segments functional above 56.7% productive rearrangements and segregating when the between-donor standard deviation exceeded 5%. A statistical classification framework was developed to diagnose cytomegalovirus status using the catalog of TCR beta chain sequences. A later analysis assigned V and J genes by comparing TCR nucleotide sequences with IMGT/GENE-DB human TR gene sequences. In a later analysis, CDR3 sequences and most-parsimonious VDJ recombination scenarios were assigned using the TCRdist pipeline. In a later analysis, each TCR beta chain was defined by its CDR3 amino acid sequence together with its V-gene family, and reads without a unique V-gene family were excluded. A later analysis removed several hundred highly shared, low-generation-probability nucleotide sequences to deal with suspected cross-contamination and a sequencing artifact. In a later analysis, a clonal expansion index for each public chain was calculated from normalized within-repertoire ranks of inferred template counts. In a later analysis, generation probabilities were computed with a VDJ recombination model fitted to out-of-frame rearrangements, and the resulting probabilities were checked against IGoR. Hypergeometric tests were used in a later analysis to score TCR-TCR, TCR-HLA and TCR-CMV co-occurrence, with a repertoire-size bias correction applied to the TCR pairs. To estimate false discovery rates, a later analysis permuted the HLA or CMV assignments 20 times. In a later analysis, co-occurring TCRs were grouped using DBSCAN, and TCRdist sequence similarity was added for clustering within HLA-allele-positive subsets. Co-occurrence clustering excluded repertoires with fewer than 30,000 or more than 120,000 public chains, plus five with anomalous nucleotide sharing. The table comes from immuneACCESS by way of TCRdb, which keeps in-frame sequences with V and J called. Part of the clones is missing from these tables; in studies checked, under half for an unresolved V gene and the rest for unknown reasons. The D gene and trimming were derived from the DNA, and the V and J assignments and clone size from that table. In this sample the table shows some 120,000 clones, approximately 61% of which occur a single time. The ten largest clones add up to less than 2% of the sample.

The junction shows trimming of 4 bases on V and 3 bases on J, and the gene matches do not reach 9 bases of it. Looking up the germline V gene (reference sequence) yields CDR1 LNHNV and CDR2 YYDKDF. From the cysteine up to the phenylalanine, the CDR3 has a length of 15 residues. Only the CDR3 DNA stays, 45 bases, in frame from base 1. In the case of this clone: Its antigen is unknown. The input lacks base qualities; no much larger clone sits a single base away.

The cohort comprised around 700 healthy bone marrow donors. At the time of sampling, all cohort members were nominally healthy, though unrecorded immune exposures were likely present. The donor was CMV seropositive and was included in the group of 250 to 300 seropositive cohort members. Each donor provided a peripheral blood sample, and peripheral blood mononuclear cells were used for TCR beta sequencing. Genomic DNA extraction from the blood cell samples was performed with the Qiagen DNeasy Blood Extraction Kit. Sample: PBMCs. This sequence uses TRBV15 and TRBJ2-7; a stretch of 7 junction bases matches TRBD1. The receptor's source is a man aged 25-45 years in good health and CMV-seropositive. The CDR3 has the sequence CATSNGQALFYEQYF. The DNA reads as follows: TGTGCCACCAGCAACGGACAGGCCCTTTTCTACGAGCAGTACTTC.